This TCR beta chain appears in the sequencing data of a study of CD8+ T cells in alopecia areata. General study results and limits: Tofacitinib yielded significantly lower scalp clonality and fewer expanded CD8+ clones among the top 100. TCR sharing across patients was less clear than in mice, possibly HLA-related. Across lesional scalp, and particularly alopecia totalis/universalis, clonality surpassed that of normal scalp.

In the case of this clone: Its antigen is unidentified.

The treatment was: oral pan-JAK inhibitor, 5-10 mg twice daily. Samples from alopecia areata patients were lesional scalp punch biopsies and peripheral blood. It was cDNA, reverse transcribed from extracted RNA, that served as the sequencing template. The table came from immunoSEQ multiplex PCR; TCRdb's copy has only in-frame clones and leaves some out. This sample yields 200,000 to 250,000 clones, of which about 58% are seen a single time; around 1.6% belongs to the top ten. The CDR3 is made up of 14 amino acids. Germline V gene sequence: CDR1 SGHTA, CDR2 FQGNSA. The V and J ends lost 3 bases and 6 bases respectively, with 14 bases between them.

The sample was CD4+ T cells sorted from blood, taken at week 4, from a patient treated with tofacitinib. This clonotype was sampled from a human donor with alopecia areata. This chain connects TRBV7-2 to TRBJ1-1; perhaps TRBD1 as D (5 bases). The CDR3 region has the DNA TGTGCCAGCAGCTTCTTTCAGGGTAGAGCTGAAGCTTTCTTT. This gives the protein CASSFFQGRAEAFF. Using reference TRBV7-2 and TRBJ1-1 for the parts outside the CDR3, the full variable domain is GAGVSQSPSNKVTEKGKDVELRCDPISGHTALYWYRQSLGQGLEFLIYFQGNSAPDKSGLPSDRFSAERTGGSVSTLTIQRTQQEDSAVYLCASSFFQGRAEAFFGQGTRLTVV.